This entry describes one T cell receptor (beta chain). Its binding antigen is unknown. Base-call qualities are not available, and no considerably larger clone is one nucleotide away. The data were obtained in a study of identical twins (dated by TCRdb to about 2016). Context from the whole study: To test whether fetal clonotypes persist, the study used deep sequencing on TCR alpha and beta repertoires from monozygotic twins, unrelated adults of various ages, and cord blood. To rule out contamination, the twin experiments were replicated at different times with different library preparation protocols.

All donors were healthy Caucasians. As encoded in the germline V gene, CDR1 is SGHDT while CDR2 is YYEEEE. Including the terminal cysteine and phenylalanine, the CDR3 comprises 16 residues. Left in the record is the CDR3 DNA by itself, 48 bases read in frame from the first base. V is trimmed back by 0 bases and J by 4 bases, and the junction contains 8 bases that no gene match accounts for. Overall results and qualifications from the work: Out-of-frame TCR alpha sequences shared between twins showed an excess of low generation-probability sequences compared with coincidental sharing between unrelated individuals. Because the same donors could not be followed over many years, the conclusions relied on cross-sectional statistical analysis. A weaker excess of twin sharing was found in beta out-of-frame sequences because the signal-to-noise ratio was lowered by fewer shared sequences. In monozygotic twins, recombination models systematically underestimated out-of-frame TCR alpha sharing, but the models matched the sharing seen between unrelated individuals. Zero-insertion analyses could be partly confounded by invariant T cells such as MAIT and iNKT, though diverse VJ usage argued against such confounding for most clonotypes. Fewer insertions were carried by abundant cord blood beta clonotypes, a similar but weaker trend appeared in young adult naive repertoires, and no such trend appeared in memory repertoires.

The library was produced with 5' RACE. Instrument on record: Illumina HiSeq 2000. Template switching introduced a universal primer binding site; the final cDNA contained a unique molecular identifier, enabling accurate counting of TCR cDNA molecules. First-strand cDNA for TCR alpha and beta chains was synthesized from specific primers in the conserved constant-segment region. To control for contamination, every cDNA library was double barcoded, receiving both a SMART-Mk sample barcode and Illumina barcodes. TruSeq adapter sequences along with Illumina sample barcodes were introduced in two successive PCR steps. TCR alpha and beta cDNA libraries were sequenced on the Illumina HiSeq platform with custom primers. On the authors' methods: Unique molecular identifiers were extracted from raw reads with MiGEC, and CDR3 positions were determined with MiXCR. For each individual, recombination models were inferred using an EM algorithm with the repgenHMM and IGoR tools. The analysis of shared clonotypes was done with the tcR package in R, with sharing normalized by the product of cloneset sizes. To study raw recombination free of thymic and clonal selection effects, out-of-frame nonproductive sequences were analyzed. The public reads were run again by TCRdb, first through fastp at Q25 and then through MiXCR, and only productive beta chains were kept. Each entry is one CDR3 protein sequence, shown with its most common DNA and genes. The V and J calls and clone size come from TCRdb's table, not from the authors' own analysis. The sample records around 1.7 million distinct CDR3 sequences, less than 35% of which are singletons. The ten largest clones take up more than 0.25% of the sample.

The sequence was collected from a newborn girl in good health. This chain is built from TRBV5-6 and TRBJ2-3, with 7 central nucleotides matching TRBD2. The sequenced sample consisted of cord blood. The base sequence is TGTGCCAGCAGCTTGGAAGTGAGCGGGACCGCAGATACGCAGTATTTT. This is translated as CASSLEVSGTADTQYF.